This record covers a single T cell receptor beta chain. This entry comes from a study of cytomegalovirus exposure and HLA in healthy donors. PCR primers comprised 60 Vbeta and 13 Jbeta primers. Clones were read by immunoSEQ multiplex PCR, and TCRdb kept only the in-frame ones, dropping some. The sample has some 200,000 clones, roughly 8.7% seen once; the top ten hold 1% to 1.5%. Sequenced: PBMCs. The sequence was obtained from a woman in her twenties or thirties in good health and CMV-seropositive.

As DNA, the CDR3 is TGTGCCAGCAGCCCAGGAGGCAGGGGCTCCTACGAGCAGTACTTC. This codes for CASSPGGRGSYEQYF. The chain carries TRBV6-5 and TRBJ2-5, with a possible D match to TRBD1 (6 bases). The end of the DNA is better explained by TRBJ2-7, so the J call may be wrong. Germline CDR1 reads MNHEY; CDR2 reads SVGAGI. This CDR3 is 15 amino acids long.